This T cell receptor (beta chain) appears in the sequencing data of a study of Graves' ophthalmopathy and Graves' hyperthyroidism. The wider study: Before any treatment, peripheral blood was taken at the initial diagnosis. Study-level findings and limits: Blood shared most expanded thyroid clonotypes above 0.001 frequency.

From RNA, the CDR3 regions of TCR beta chains were amplified and sequenced. HTBI-primed RT-PCR formed the first round, and a multiplex PCR formed the second. TCRdb passed the multiplex PCR reads through MiXCR, listing each CDR3 protein once. The sample carries 600,000 to 700,000 distinct CDR3 sequences, about 38% recorded once. Those donors who had ophthalmopathy presented with moderate-to-severe activity, a CAS of ≥3, a NOSPECS of ≥4 and a duration under 3 months. Diagnosis relied on clinical symptoms, serum thyroxine, TRAb, thyroid ultrasound and orbital computed tomography. Remarks on this clonotype: Antigen unknown.

The V gene end was trimmed by 5 bases and the J gene end by 2 bases; junction bases not matched to a gene: 15. This CDR3 spans 17 amino acids. From germline, CDR1 is SEHNR and CDR2 FQNEAQ (reference sequence). The source is an adult man with Graves' ophthalmopathy. The sequencing sample was made of peripheral blood. The chain employs TRBV7-9 and TRBJ2-7; the match to TRBD1 covers 7 bases. The CDR3 nucleotides are TGTGCCAGCAGCCTCTCGATGGGGACAGAACCTACCTACGAGCAGTACTTC. This codes for CASSLSMGTEPTYEQYF.